This T cell receptor beta chain was sequenced in a study of identifying expanded T cells in peripheral blood. Study results and limitations: Differentially abundant clones: 0.95 to 1.5 between replicates, 16.4 at approximately two weeks, less than 20 at four. Across healthy donors, higher total template counts meant significantly greater approximately 2-week count variance.

Clones were read by immunoSEQ multiplex PCR, and TCRdb kept only the in-frame ones, dropping some. In the table there are tens of thousands of clones, roughly 89% of which are singletons. Comment on this clone: The antigen remains undetermined.

With 1 base clipped from V and 1 base from J, the junction kept 3 bases outside the gene matches. Germline loops: CDR1 SGHRS, CDR2 YFSETQ. The CDR3 is 15 residues long. The sequence was obtained from a person aged 18 to 70 in good health. The sequencing sample was made of blood. The V gene is TRBV5-1, the J gene TRBJ2-5, with TRBD2 matching 8 bases. CDR3 nucleotides: TGCGCCAGCAGCTTGACTAGCGGTTTCCAAGAGACCCAGTACTTC. Protein: CASSLTSGFQETQYF.